These 22 T cell receptor beta chains came from one sample sequenced in a study of blood T cell repertoires in COVID-19. Assay used: immunoSEQ multiplex PCR; TCRdb lists only in-frame clones, some missing. The sample consists of about 100,000 clones, 70% to 90% of them appearing once. Sequenced material: peripheral blood. These receptors all come from a human donor in a cohort sampled during active COVID-19.

The CDR3 protein is CASSLGTGNYEQYF. The CDR3 nucleotides are TGTGCCAGCAGCCTCGGGACAGGGAACTACGAGCAGTACTTC. The rearrangement uses TRBV3-1 (or the pseudogene TRBV3-2) and TRBJ2-7; 9 bases agree with TRBD1. Per germline, CDR1 LGHDT and CDR2 YNNKEL (reference sequence). The V segment lost 4 bases and the J segment 3 bases; nucleotides outside the gene matches: 4. This CDR3 comprises 14 residues.

The genes are TRBV6-6 and TRBJ1-4; the D is unclear. The germline CDR1 and CDR2 sequences are MNHNY and SVGAGI (reference sequence). The CDR3 is 14 amino acids. V was trimmed by 6 bases and J by 2 bases, leaving 10 bases between them. CDR3 nucleotide sequence: TGTGCCAGCAGAGTTACAGTGACTAATGAAAAACTGTTTTTT. Protein sequence: CASRVTVTNEKLFF.

The chain joins TRBV24-1 to TRBJ2-3; 10 positions match TRBD1. Germline V gene data show CDR1 as KGHDR and CDR2 as SFDVKD. The CDR3 spans 16 residues. V shed 4 bases and J 1 base; nucleotides not matched to a gene: 4. CDR3 residues: CATSEATGGGTDTQYF. For the CDR3, the DNA is TGTGCCACCAGTGAGGCGACAGGGGGCGGCACAGATACGCAGTATTTT.

V and J are TRBV7-9 and TRBJ2-5; a weak D match, TRBD1 (6 bases). The CDR3 has 13 residues. CDR1 is SEHNR, CDR2 FQNEAQ, per germline (reference sequence). Trimming stripped 4 bases from V and 5 bases from J, with 11 bases between. The CDR3, as DNA: TGTGCCAGCAGCTCACAGGGTTGGGAGACCCAGTACTTC. Its translation is CASSSQGWETQYF.

The chain is built from TRBV11-1 and TRBJ2-1; D gene unclear. V was pared by 0 bases and J by 2 bases, with 5 bases between. Germline V gene lookup returns CDR1 SGHAT and CDR2 FQDESV (reference sequence). The CDR3 is 14 residues long. The CDR3 sequence is CASSLARAYNEQFF. CDR3 coding DNA: TGTGCCAGCAGCTTAGCGAGAGCCTACAATGAGCAGTTCTTC.

This clone came up once. This chain joins TRBV2 and TRBJ2-7; maybe TRBD1 (5 bases). The CDR3 consists of 12 residues. Per germline, CDR1 SNHLY and CDR2 FYNNEI. Trimming took 8 bases from V and 1 from J, leaving 9 bases between them. The CDR3 sequence: CASGRDSYEQYF. The CDR3 bases are TGTGCCAGCGGCAGGGATTCCTACGAGCAGTACTTC.

This clone is a singleton in its sample. The chain carries TRBV5-5 and TRBJ2-1; D is possibly TRBD2 (5 bases). CDR1 and CDR2 (germline): SGHKS, YYEKEE (reference sequence). Trimming pared 0 bases from V and 7 bases from J, leaving 20 bases between. The CDR3 spans 17 residues. The DNA for the CDR3 is TGTGCCAGCAGCTTGGCTGACGGACTCGGAACGAGAAATGAGCAGTTCTTC. Amino acid sequence: CASSLADGLGTRNEQFF.

This chain links TRBV11-3 with TRBJ1-5, with 7 bases that match TRBD1. CDR1 SGHNT and CDR2 YENEEA come from the germline V gene. Trimming at V came to 1 base and at J to 6 bases, leaving 9 bases not matched to a gene. This CDR3 region has 16 residues. The CDR3, as DNA: TGTGCCAGCAGCTTAGGTTATCCCAGGGGGATTCAGCCCCAGCATTTT. The encoded protein is CASSLGYPRGIQPQHF.

This clone came up once. The chain carries TRBV6-6 and TRBJ2-7, with 10 bases fitting TRBD1. This CDR3 comprises 16 residues. J gave up 4 bases and V 0 bases, and 6 bases lay outside the gene matches. Germline V gene sequence: CDR1 MNHNY, CDR2 SVGAGI (reference sequence). For the CDR3, the DNA is TGTGCCAGCAGTTACTCGACTGGACAGGGGGTTTACGAGCAGTACTTC. This gives the protein CASSYSTGQGVYEQYF.

This chain connects TRBV12-3 or TRBV12-4 to TRBJ2-2; D is unclear. The CDR3 covers 13 residues. V was pared by 5 bases and J by 4 bases, with 8 bases between. CDR3: CASSMTSTGELFF. CDR3 sequence (DNA): TGTGCCAGCAGTATGACAAGCACCGGGGAGCTGTTTTTT.

The V call is TRBV12-3 or TRBV12-4, the J call TRBJ2-3; D is unresolved. The CDR3 consists of 11 residues. With 4 bases removed from V and 9 bases from J, the gap between germline ends came to 8 bases. CDR3: CASSSRITQYF. CDR3 nucleotide sequence: TGTGCCAGCAGTTCTAGGATAACGCAGTATTTT.

This clone was found a few times. The gene calls are TRBV3-1 (or the pseudogene TRBV3-2) and TRBJ1-1; D ambiguous. V shed 3 bases and J shed 6 bases, with 14 bases lying between them. The CDR3 loop spans 14 amino acids. Germline CDR1 is LGHDT and CDR2 is YNNKEL (reference sequence). The CDR3 is CASSQGHLTSEAFF. CDR3 in DNA: TGTGCCAGCAGCCAGGGCCACCTGACCTCTGAAGCTTTCTTT.

The rearrangement links TRBV4-3 to TRBJ1-6; 7 nucleotides agree with TRBD1. The germline CDR1 and CDR2 sequences are LGHNA and YSLEER. J was trimmed by 0 bases and V by 1 base; bases with no gene match: 9. The CDR3 is made up of 19 amino acids. The CDR3 sequence: CASSQVAGGGSSYNSPLHF. The DNA of the CDR3 is TGCGCCAGCAGCCAAGTCGCAGGGGGAGGAAGCTCCTATAATTCACCCCTCCACTTT.

The chain uses TRBV4-1 and TRBJ1-1, with D perhaps matching TRBD1 (6 bases). CDR1 and CDR2 from the germline V gene are MGHRA and YSYEKL. Trimming removed 1 base from V and 6 bases from J, with 18 bases in between. There are 16 residues in the CDR3. CDR3 protein: CASSQVEKGGEAEAFF. In nucleotides, the CDR3 is TGCGCCAGCAGCCAAGTAGAAAAGGGGGGGGAGGCTGAAGCTTTCTTT.

V gene TRBV6-5 combines with J gene TRBJ2-7, with D tentatively TRBD2 (5 bases). Germline CDR1 and CDR2: MNHEY and SVGAGI. The CDR3 has 14 residues. Between the trimmed V and J ends, which lost 7 bases and 0 bases, there was a span of 13 bases. The CDR3 spells CASTPERSSYEQYF. As DNA, the CDR3 is TGTGCCAGCACCCCCGAGCGGAGCTCCTACGAGCAGTACTTC.

This clone was seen once. V is TRBV4-2 and J is TRBJ1-6; 8 positions match TRBD1. The germline V gene encodes CDR1 LGHNA and CDR2 YNFKEQ. V lost 3 bases and J lost 5; bases outside the gene matches: 6. CDR3 length: 16 amino acids. The CDR3 coding sequence is TGTGCCAGCAGCCAGCTGGACAGGGTGAATAATTCACCCCTCCACTTT. It translates to CASSQLDRVNNSPLHF.

This chain connects TRBV6-2 or TRBV6-3 to TRBJ2-7, with 14 bases lining up with TRBD2. V was clipped by 6 bases and J by 5 bases; unmatched bases: 3. The CDR3 is 14 residues long. Germline V gene lookup returns CDR1 MNHEY and CDR2 SVGEGT. The CDR3 DNA follows: TGTGCCAGCAGCCGGGGACTAGCGGGAGACGAGCAGTACTTC. Amino acid sequence: CASSRGLAGDEQYF.

The chain carries TRBV28 and TRBJ2-7, with 7 bases lining up with TRBD2. V was pared by 5 bases and J by 0 bases, with 10 bases of the junction left unmatched. The CDR3 runs 16 residues. Germline values: CDR1 MDHEN, CDR2 SYDVKM. The CDR3 coding sequence is TGTGCCAGCAGTCCCTCCATGGGCGGGAGCTCCTACGAGCAGTACTTC. Its translation: CASSPSMGGSSYEQYF.

This chain uses TRBV5-4 with TRBJ2-7; TRBD1 is a possible D gene (5 bases). The CDR3 spans 12 residues. Trimming removed 4 bases from V and 6 bases from J, with 11 bases in between. Germline values: CDR1 SGHNT, CDR2 YYREEE (reference sequence). The DNA of the CDR3 is TGTGCCAGCAGCCTAATAACAGGCGAGCAGTACTTC. Translating it yields CASSLITGEQYF.

The rearrangement uses TRBV28 and TRBJ2-7, with a possible D match to TRBD2 (7 bases). Per the germline V gene, CDR1 is MDHEN and CDR2 is SYDVKM. There are 14 residues in the CDR3. V was shortened by 10 bases and J by 2 bases, with 18 bases between the two germline ends. The DNA of the CDR3 is TGTGCCACCAAGGGGGGGACGGCCACCTACGAGCAGTACTTC. Amino acid sequence: CATKGGTATYEQYF. The full variable domain, with the rest looked up from reference TRBV28 and TRBJ2-7, is DVKVTQSSRYLVKRTGEKVFLECVQDMDHENMFWYRQDPGLGLRLIYFSYDVKMKEKGDIPEGYSVSREKKERFSLILESASTNQTSMYLCATKGGTATYEQYFGPGTRLTVT.

This sequence joins TRBV11-2 and TRBJ1-1, with D perhaps TRBD1 (5 bases). V shed 2 bases and J shed 9 bases, with 13 bases lying between them. CDR1 SGHAT and CDR2 FQNNGV come from the germline V gene. CDR3 length: 13 amino acids. The CDR3 loop reads CASSLWGEPKAFF. CDR3 DNA sequence: TGTGCCAGCAGCTTATGGGGGGAACCAAAAGCTTTCTTT.

The chain carries TRBV9 and TRBJ1-3; perhaps TRBD1 as D (6 bases). This CDR3 has 14 amino acids. Germline loops: CDR1 SGDLS, CDR2 YYNGEE. V was pared by 3 bases and J by 0 bases, with 7 bases between. The chain's CDR3 is CASSGQDSGNTIYF. CDR3 DNA sequence: TGTGCCAGCAGCGGACAGGACTCTGGAAACACCATATATTTT.